This record covers a single T cell receptor (beta chain). As yet, its antigen is unknown. The method was immunoSEQ multiplex PCR; TCRdb's version includes in-frame clones alone and lacks a portion of them. The sample yields around 200,000 clones, over 85% seen once. This sample is part of a study of T cell responses to AZD1222 COVID-19 vaccine. Study-level points and caveats: Clonal diversity may have been underestimated in mostly white British donors. Just a handful of people given AZD1222 tested seropositive at baseline. After two AZD1222 doses, spike-specific TCR breadth and depth rose versus day 0.

Looked up from germline, CDR1 is LGHNA and CDR2 is YNFKEQ. Trimming at V came to 4 bases and at J to 2 bases, leaving 8 bases not matched to a gene. This CDR3 contains 16 residues. This sequence originates from an adult in good health. The chain couples TRBV4-2 to TRBJ2-1; 7 positions agree with TRBD2. The sample was peripheral blood, taken on day 0 of AZD1222 vaccination. CDR3 in DNA: TGTGCCAGCAGCCCACGGGCGGGAGCCCCCTACAATGAGCAGTTCTTC. Translation: CASSPRAGAPYNEQFF.